This is a list of T cell receptor beta chains from one sample in a study of graft-versus-host responses after intestinal transplantation. Clones were sequenced by immunoSEQ multiplex PCR, and TCRdb holds only the in-frame ones, with some missing. The sample consists of approximately 97,000 clones, 91% of them appearing once. Their cognate antigens are unknown. The sample here was unstimulated CD4+ T cells sorted from spleen or lymph node cells, taken before transplant. Receptors originate from a human donor who was the organ donor for an intestinal transplant. Each CDR3 is given with its conserved first and last residue. Fields, in order: J gene, D gene, clone size, V gene, CDR3 protein, CDR3 DNA. A D gene is named only where the DNA matches it firmly. Expanded clones are given a class, and other clones once, few, many or no size at all.

J: TRBJ1-2; D: .; size: .; V: TRBV9; CDR3: CASSVVGGSYGYTF; DNA: TGTGCCAGCAGCGTAGTTGGAGGGAGCTATGGCTACACCTTC
J: TRBJ2-3; D: .; size: .; V: TRBV28; CDR3: CASSPTLGTDTQYF; DNA: TGTGCCAGCAGTCCCACCCTAGGTACAGATACGCAGTATTTT
J: TRBJ2-3; D: .; size: .; V: TRBV9; CDR3: CASSEGGARGFRTQYF; DNA: TGTGCCAGCAGCGAGGGAGGCGCGCGGGGCTTCCGTACGCAGTATTTT
J: TRBJ2-1; D: .; size: .; V: TRBV27; CDR3: CASSLNQNEQFF; DNA: TGTGCCAGCAGTTTAAACCAGAATGAGCAGTTCTTC
J: TRBJ2-5; D: TRBD2; size: .; V: TRBV7-7; CDR3: CASSSGPGLAGGETQYF; DNA: TGTGCTAGCAGCTCCGGCCCAGGACTAGCGGGGGGAGAGACCCAGTACTTC
J: TRBJ1-2; D: TRBD1; size: .; V: TRBV19; CDR3: CASTQGWDGYTF; DNA: TGTGCCAGTACACAGGGGTGGGACGGCTACACCTTC
J: TRBJ2-5; D: TRBD1; size: once; V: TRBV7-3; CDR3: CASSFDRAETQYF; DNA: TGTGCCAGCAGCTTTGACAGGGCGGAGACCCAGTACTTC
J: TRBJ1-4; D: .; size: .; V: TRBV7-9; CDR3: CASSLGGVGATNEKLFF; DNA: TGTGCCAGCAGCTTGGGGGGGGTCGGAGCAACTAATGAAAAACTGTTTTTT
J: TRBJ1-5; D: .; size: .; V: TRBV18; CDR3: CASSPMSNQPQHF; DNA: TGTGCCAGCTCACCTATGTCCAATCAGCCCCAGCATTTT
J: TRBJ2-1; D: TRBD1; size: .; V: TRBV18; CDR3: CASSPDRVVNEQFF; DNA: TGTGCCAGCTCACCAGACAGGGTGGTCAATGAGCAGTTCTTC
J: TRBJ2-7; D: .; size: .; V: TRBV5-1; CDR3: CASSMRDSAYEQYF; DNA: TGCGCCAGCAGCATGCGGGACAGCGCCTACGAGCAGTACTTC
J: TRBJ1-4; D: TRBD1; size: .; V: TRBV14; CDR3: CASSRSDRAIGEKLFF; DNA: TGTGCCAGCAGCCGTTCAGACAGGGCCATCGGTGAAAAACTGTTTTTT
J: TRBJ1-3; D: .; size: .; V: TRBV5-1; CDR3: CASSLQGSSGNTIYF; DNA: TGCGCCAGCAGCTTGCAGGGGTCCTCTGGAAACACCATATATTTT
J: TRBJ2-7; D: TRBD2; size: .; V: TRBV7-2; CDR3: CASSLTGTSGGYEQYF; DNA: TGTGCCAGCAGCTTAACCGGGACTAGCGGGGGTTACGAGCAGTACTTC
J: TRBJ2-7; D: .; size: .; V: TRBV9; CDR3: CASSHSPYSSYEQYF; DNA: TGTGCCAGCAGCCATTCTCCGTACTCAAGCTACGAGCAGTACTTC
J: TRBJ2-7; D: .; size: .; V: TRBV5-6; CDR3: CASSLFDSSYEQYF; DNA: TGTGCCAGCAGCTTGTTCGACAGCTCCTACGAGCAGTACTTC
J: TRBJ2-1; D: TRBD2; size: .; V: TRBV9; CDR3: CASSVWGGSYNEQFF; DNA: TGTGCCAGCAGCGTATGGGGGGGCTCCTACAATGAGCAGTTCTTC
J: TRBJ2-5; D: .; size: .; V: TRBV27; CDR3: CASSLLGVQETQYF; DNA: TGTGCCAGCAGTTTACTAGGGGTACAAGAGACCCAGTACTTC
J: TRBJ1-5; D: .; size: .; V: TRBV7-8; CDR3: CASSPNPYSGWNQPQHF; DNA: TGTGCCAGCAGCCCGAACCCCTACTCGGGGTGGAATCAGCCCCAGCATTTT
J: TRBJ2-3; D: TRBD1; size: .; V: TRBV5-4; CDR3: CASSPGQGRTDTQYF; DNA: TGTGCCAGCAGCCCGGGACAGGGTAGGACAGATACGCAGTATTTT
J: TRBJ1-1; D: .; size: .; V: TRBV5-6; CDR3: CASSWNRVKTEAFF; DNA: TGTGCCAGCAGCTGGAACAGGGTAAAGACTGAAGCTTTCTTT
J: TRBJ1-6; D: TRBD1; size: .; V: TRBV5-6; CDR3: CASSLAPGGPLHF; DNA: TGTGCCAGCAGCTTGGCCCCAGGGGGACCCCTCCACTTT
J: TRBJ2-1; D: TRBD1; size: .; V: TRBV7-3; CDR3: CASSLTGDRVNEQFF; DNA: TGTGCCAGCAGCTTAACCGGGGACAGGGTCAATGAGCAGTTCTTC
J: TRBJ1-3; D: .; size: .; V: TRBV9; CDR3: CASSVQFGNTIYF; DNA: TGTGCCAGCAGCGTCCAGTTTGGAAACACCATATATTTT
J: TRBJ2-3; D: .; size: once; V: TRBV28; CDR3: CASSPMTPLGPDTQYF; DNA: TGTGCCAGCAGTCCCATGACACCTTTGGGGCCAGATACGCAGTATTTT
J: TRBJ1-2; D: TRBD1; size: .; V: TRBV7-2; CDR3: CASRGYRGANYGYTF; DNA: TGTGCCAGCAGAGGTTACAGGGGTGCTAACTATGGCTACACCTTC
J: TRBJ1-2; D: .; size: .; V: TRBV5-1; CDR3: CASSGTSYGYTF; DNA: TGCGCCAGCAGCGGGACTTCCTATGGCTACACCTTC
J: TRBJ2-5; D: .; size: .; V: TRBV28; CDR3: CASSLSGWEQYF; DNA: TGTGCCAGCAGTTTATCGGGATGGGAGCAGTACTTC
J: TRBJ2-7; D: TRBD1; size: .; V: TRBV11-3; CDR3: CASRLEGNRGLNEQYF; DNA: TGTGCCAGCAGATTAGAAGGAAACAGGGGGCTAAACGAGCAGTACTTC
J: TRBJ1-3; D: .; size: .; V: TRBV20-1; CDR3: CSAKGGDTIYF; DNA: TGCAGTGCCAAGGGGGGGGACACCATATATTTT
J: TRBJ2-3; D: TRBD1; size: few; V: TRBV6-5; CDR3: CASSLTGDTDTQYF; DNA: TGTGCCAGCAGTTTGACAGGGGACACAGATACGCAGTATTTT
J: TRBJ2-3; D: TRBD1; size: .; V: TRBV2; CDR3: CASNGQGTDTQYF; DNA: TGTGCCAGCAACGGACAGGGTACGGATACGCAGTATTTT
J: TRBJ1-5; D: TRBD1; size: .; V: TRBV5-1; CDR3: CASSPIPTSWGTGGQRDQPQHF; DNA: TGCGCCAGCAGCCCAATCCCAACTTCGTGGGGGACAGGGGGCCAGCGTGATCAGCCCCAGCATTTT
J: TRBJ1-2; D: TRBD1; size: .; V: TRBV30; CDR3: CAWARQGVSYGYTF; DNA: TGTGCCTGGGCTAGACAGGGCGTTTCCTATGGCTACACCTTC
J: TRBJ1-4; D: .; size: .; V: TRBV28; CDR3: CASSRTGLGGEKLFF; DNA: TGTGCCAGCAGCCGCACAGGACTGGGGGGTGAAAAACTGTTTTTT
J: TRBJ2-5; D: .; size: .; V: TRBV7-3; CDR3: CASSPSSGSDETQYF; DNA: TGTGCCAGCAGCCCGTCGTCAGGGTCAGATGAGACCCAGTACTTC
J: TRBJ1-4; D: TRBD1; size: .; V: TRBV7-9; CDR3: CASRIGTDNRNEKLFF; DNA: TGTGCCAGCAGAATCGGGACAGATAACCGCAATGAAAAACTGTTTTTT
J: TRBJ2-5; D: TRBD1; size: .; V: TRBV4-1; CDR3: CASSFGTGVGETQYF; DNA: TGCGCCAGCAGCTTCGGGACAGGGGTGGGAGAGACCCAGTACTTC
J: TRBJ1-2; D: TRBD1; size: .; V: TRBV30; CDR3: CAYQDRRKYGYTF; DNA: TGTGCCTACCAGGACAGGCGAAAGTATGGCTACACCTTC
J: TRBJ2-3; D: .; size: once; V: TRBV4-2; CDR3: CASSQAGGGDTQYF; DNA: TGTGCCAGCAGCCAAGCGGGGGGCGGAGATACGCAGTATTTT
J: TRBJ2-3; D: TRBD2; size: .; V: TRBV5-1; CDR3: CASRRGTSGGAGDTQYF; DNA: TGCGCCAGCAGAAGAGGGACTAGCGGGGGAGCTGGAGATACGCAGTATTTT
J: TRBJ2-7; D: .; size: .; V: TRBV11-2; CDR3: CASSAGNSYEQYF; DNA: TGTGCCAGCAGCGCGGGAAACTCCTACGAGCAGTACTTC
J: TRBJ1-2; D: TRBD1; size: .; V: TRBV29-1; CDR3: CSVEGGTGGGGYTF; DNA: TGCAGCGTTGAAGGGGGCACAGGGGGAGGCGGCTACACCTTC
J: TRBJ1-2; D: TRBD1; size: .; V: TRBV19; CDR3: CASSSRQGSGYTF; DNA: TGTGCCAGTAGTTCCCGACAGGGGTCGGGCTACACCTTC
J: TRBJ2-4; D: TRBD2; size: .; V: TRBV19; CDR3: CASNQAGSKNIQYF; DNA: TGTGCCAGTAACCAAGCGGGGTCTAAAAACATTCAGTACTTC